This TCR beta chain was retrieved from a study of CD8+CD57+ T cells in acquired aplastic anemia. This clonotype was seen at least ten times. What it binds is unknown. Findings and limits, study-wide: About 29 sequences, all CD8+ CDR3, were shared between patients and controls.

TCR beta VDJ and CDR3 were profiled, and genomic DNA was the template. Each CDR3 protein is one row after TCRdb ran MiXCR on the reads. This table holds about 110,000 distinct CDR3 sequences, around half found once. Looked up from germline, CDR1 is SQVTM and CDR2 is ANQGSEA. V lost 7 bases and J lost 7, with 28 bases in between. CDR3 length equals 16 residues. The sample taken for sequencing was sorted CD4+, CD8+, or CD8+CD57+ T cells (not recorded which) from PBMCs. V and J are TRBV29-1 and TRBJ1-2; a weak D match, TRBD1 (5 bases). The sequence was obtained from a human donor in good health, serving as a control. CDR3 in DNA: TGCAGCGGCCTGGGGGACTTCCGGGACTCTTGTCCTGGCTACACCTTC. Translated: CSGLGDFRDSCPGYTF.